The TCR beta chain under discussion was sequenced for a study of T-cell reconstitution after alpha-beta-depleted transplantation in children. The library targeted TCRbeta and was prepared with unique molecular identifiers. TCRdb independently ran MiXCR on the PCR reads; one entry per CDR3 protein. The repertoire includes about 600,000 distinct CDR3 sequences, over 10% of them detected once, and about 2% sits in the top ten. Study conclusions and caveats: When one year had passed after transplant, most T-cell counts and diversity came from newly produced T cells. Some patients' high day-60 TCRbeta diversity was traced to surviving recipient T cells and thymic progenitors. By about two months after transplant, alpha-beta T cells reportedly arose from several hundred graft clones that had expanded.

CDR1 and CDR2 (germline): SEHNR, FQNEAQ (reference sequence). V gave up 3 bases and J gave up 5 bases; unmatched junction bases: 10. The CDR3 runs 17 residues. In the case of this clonotype: Its target is not known.

The sequence was obtained from a male patient between 10 and 17 years old who had a stem cell transplant for acute myeloid leukemia, so the T cells may come from the graft donor. The chain combines TRBV7-9 with TRBJ2-3, with 11 positions matching TRBD2. This sample comprised PBMCs, mostly from graft donor cells, obtained 360 days after TCRalphabeta/CD19-depleted stem cell transplant. This CDR3 is CASSFGTSGLRIDTQYF. The DNA of the CDR3 is TGTGCCAGCAGCTTCGGGACTAGCGGCCTTAGGATAGATACGCAGTATTTT. Full variable domain (missing parts from reference TRBV7-9 and TRBJ2-3): DTGVSQNPRHKITKRGQNVTFRCDPISEHNRLYWYRQTLGQGPEFLTYFQNEAQLEKSRLLSDRFSAERPKGSFSTLEIQRTEQGDSAMYLCASSFGTSGLRIDTQYFGPGTRLTVL.